This TCR beta chain was sequenced in a study of T cell responses to AZD1222 COVID-19 vaccine (dated by TCRdb to 2020 to 2022). A note on the overall study: AZD1222 recipients given second doses at about 4 weeks or at about 12 weeks were pooled, since spike-specific TCR depth and breadth were not found to differ between the two schedules. Enrollment into the trials was organized by age into subgroups of 18-55, 56-69 and 70-plus years, and those subgroups contained roughly 140, 27 and 60 TCR-sequenced participants, respectively. A total of 230 to 250 trial participants underwent TCR sequencing, of whom nearly 210 received two doses of AZD1222 and approximately 25 received two doses of the MenACWY control vaccine.

With regard to this clone: Its target antigen remains unknown. No much larger clonotype is one base removed from it; base qualities were not supplied.

What this sample's time point label stands for: baseline before first vaccination. The vaccinee samples were drawn from two UK trials, COV001 and COV002, one of which was a single-blind randomized controlled phase 2/3 trial testing AZD1222 (ChAdOx1 nCoV-19) in healthy adults. Trial participant PBMC samples were collected at day 0 and day 28 after the second dose for TCRbeta chain sequencing. Here is what the overall study found, with its caveats: CD4 TCRs associated with the vaccine covered the entire spike protein, and the dominant responses were in regions 160-218 and 743-854. Most participants were white British and females outnumbered males, and the authors suggested that clonal diversity may have been underestimated. Conclusions about previously exposed vaccinees were limited because only 6 or 7 AZD1222 recipients were SARS-CoV-2 seropositive at baseline. Nearly half of unique spike-specific TCRs reportedly recognized epitopes outside regions mutated in the B.1.351 and B.1.1.7 variants. After two AZD1222 doses, spike-specific TCR breadth and depth were significantly higher than at day 0 and than in MenACWY recipients. Because no samples from the day 14 peak response were available, repertoires could be characterized only after the peak T cell response. In the small 56-69-year group, the increase in depth fell short of significance, most likely because of low power.

Deletion took 0 bases off V and 10 bases off J, with a span of 13 bases between the germline ends. CDR1 and CDR2 (GTSNPN, SVGIG) derive from the germline V gene (reference sequence). The CDR3 runs 14 residues from the cysteine to the phenylalanine. The read is trimmed to its CDR3 DNA, 42 bases read in frame from base 1. The CDR3 regions of human TCRbeta chains were analyzed by immunosequencing. For the original study's pipeline: TCRs in the repertoires were matched against a reference library of SARS-CoV-2-specific TCRs that had been generated with the MIRA antigen-specificity platform. Breadth meant the fraction of unique TCRs that were SARS-CoV-2-associated, whereas depth meant the fraction of total T cells that were SARS-CoV-2-associated. Each spike-specific TCR was assigned to its reactive spike region and to a CD4 or CD8 class using the MIRA data. Log10-transformed breadth and depth values were compared by one-way ANOVA with Sidak's multiple comparisons tests. Held by TCRdb, this immuneACCESS table contains in-frame sequences only and omits some clones. Under half of the omission traces to an unresolved V gene where checked; the cause of the rest is unknown. V, J and clone size were drawn from that table, and D and trimming were deduced from the DNA. Within this sample are around 100,000 clones, with about 87% of them counted one time only. The ten most abundant clones make up roughly 1.8% of the sample.

The source of this sequence is an adult in good health. The chain employs TRBV30 and TRBJ1-6; too little of a D gene remains to name it. Sequences were derived from peripheral blood, sampled on day 0 of AZD1222 vaccination. The CDR3 protein: CAWSVKAPGSPLHF. The DNA sequence follows: TGTGCCTGGAGTGTAAAGGCTCCAGGATCACCCCTCCACTTT. The reference TRBV30 and TRBJ1-6 proteins fill in what lies around the CDR3, so the full variable domain reads SQTIHQWPATLVQPVGSPLSLECTVEGTSNPNLYWYRQAAGRGLQLLFYSVGIGQISSEVPQNLSASRPQDRQFILSSKKLLLSDSGFYLCAWSVKAPGSPLHFGNGTRLTVT.